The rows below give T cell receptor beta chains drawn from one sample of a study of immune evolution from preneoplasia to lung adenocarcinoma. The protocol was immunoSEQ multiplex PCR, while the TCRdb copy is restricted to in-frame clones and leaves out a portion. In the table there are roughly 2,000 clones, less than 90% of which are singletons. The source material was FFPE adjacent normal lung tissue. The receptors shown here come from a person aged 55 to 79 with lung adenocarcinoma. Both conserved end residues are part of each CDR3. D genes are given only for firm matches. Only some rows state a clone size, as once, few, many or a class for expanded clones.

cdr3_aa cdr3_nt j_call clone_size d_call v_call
CASSVGLGLGEAFF TGTGCCAGCAGCGTAGGTTTAGGGTTGGGAGAGGCTTTCTTT TRBJ1-1 once . TRBV9
CAWSLGQPEQPQHF TGTGCCTGGAGTCTCGGACAACCAGAACAGCCCCAGCATTTT TRBJ1-5 . . TRBV30
CASGLFQRGLYNEQFF TGTGCTAGTGGCCTTTTTCAGCGGGGGCTTTACAATGAGCAGTTCTTC TRBJ2-1 . TRBD2 TRBV12-5
CASSRPGPTEAFF TGTGCCAGCAGCCGACCGGGGCCCACTGAAGCTTTCTTT TRBJ1-1 . . TRBV6-5
CASSLFINEQFF TGTGCCAGCAGCTTGTTCATCAATGAGCAGTTCTTC TRBJ2-1 . . TRBV7-9
CASSPGGGDGTF TGTGCCAGCAGCCCAGGCGGGGGGGACGGAACCTTC TRBJ1-2 . . TRBV4-2
CASSLPGTPPDEQYF TGTGCCAGCAGCCTGCCCGGGACCCCTCCGGACGAGCAGTACTTC TRBJ2-7 few . TRBV14
CASRKTGAQETQYF TGTGCCAGCAGGAAGACAGGGGCACAAGAGACCCAGTACTTC TRBJ2-5 once TRBD1 TRBV11-1
CASSDSYEQYF TGTGCCAGCAGCGACTCCTACGAGCAGTACTTC TRBJ2-7 . . TRBV7-6
CASSTPSGGLGELFF TGTGCCAGCAGCACCCCGTCGGGGGGGCTCGGGGAGCTGTTTTTT TRBJ2-2 . TRBD2 TRBV5-6